The clone carrying this T cell receptor (beta chain) was found once. Its specificity is not known. Assay version v3.0 of immunoSEQ was used, and it was run at survey level. The protocol was immunoSEQ multiplex PCR, while the TCRdb copy is restricted to in-frame clones and leaves out a portion. The sample shows fewer than 25,000 clones, 84% of them seen only once. The data originate from a study of long-term antiretroviral therapy in people with HIV. The study's findings and limits: Clones showing expansion before ART dominated the repertoire at all time points. Transplant-donor-level diversity was not reached after ART, though diversity increased.

Each specimen consisted of roughly 0.9-10 million cryopreserved PBMC prior to extraction of DNA. Germline assignment: CDR1 MGHRA and CDR2 YSYEKL. The CDR3 has 13 residues. V gave up 4 bases and J gave up 4 bases, with 8 bases separating them. The specimen comprised unsorted PBMCs, sampled 1.9 years after starting antiretroviral therapy. The chain carries TRBV4-1 and TRBJ1-5; D not resolved. This receptor was identified in a woman between 45 and 65 years old with HIV. Here the CDR3 reads CASSLYLNQPQHF. As DNA, the CDR3 is TGCGCCAGCAGCCTATACCTAAATCAGCCCCAGCATTTT.